The clone carrying this TCR beta chain was counted at least ten times. Its antigen is not identified. The data were obtained in a study of glioma-infiltrating T cells. Whole-study findings and limits: Very few CDR3 sequences were shared between tissue and blood. Tissue-blood divergence was below expectation in non-neoplastic patients, above in gliomas.

V was pared by 5 bases and J by 8 bases, with 11 bases between. The CDR3 is 12 amino acids. Germline CDR1 SGHTA, CDR2 FQGNSA. The iRepertoire nested amplicon-rescue multiplex PCR amplified TCR alpha and beta CDR3s from RNA. Using its own MiXCR run on the multiplex PCR reads, TCRdb lists one record per CDR3 protein. Of about 210,000 distinct CDR3 sequences listed, 30% to 40% were seen once; the top ten hold 20% to 25%. This clonotype was sampled from a human donor with low-grade glioma or glioblastoma, undergoing nonglioma brain surgery, or in good health (not recorded which). V usage is TRBV7-2 and J usage is TRBJ2-3; no reliable D call. The sequencing input was glioma tissue, nonneoplastic brain tissue, or PBMCs (not recorded which). The CDR3 DNA reads TGTGCCAGCAGCCCCGCGACCCCTACGCAGTATTTT. It specifies CASSPATPTQYF.